Each of the 3 T cell receptor beta chains below was sequenced from the same sample in a study of Ad26.COV2.S vaccination and SARS-CoV-2 variants. Only in-frame clones appear in the TCRdb table, and some are missing; sequencing was by immunoSEQ multiplex PCR. The sample holds hundreds of thousands of clones, roughly 89% seen once. Treatment indicated: about 20 received Ad26.COV2.S at low or high dose, single or two shots; roughly five received placebo; per-sample allocation not given. Sampling occurred on day 63 after the first vaccine or placebo injection. The sample was peripheral blood, taken in a trial of Ad26.COV2.S vaccine versus placebo. These receptors all come from a person aged 18 to 65 who received the Ad26.COV2.S COVID-19 vaccine or a placebo.

This chain links TRBV6-5 with TRBJ1-4, with TRBD1 as a possible D gene (6 bases). CDR1 is MNHEY and CDR2 is SVGAGI in the germline V gene. The V end was cut by 8 bases, the J end by 8 bases, with 21 bases between. There are 15 residues in the CDR3. The CDR3 loop reads CASSSEAGEGEKLFF. The CDR3 DNA is TGTGCCAGCTCGTCGGAAGCAGGGGAAGGGGAAAAACTGTTTTTT.

The chain carries TRBV3-1 (or the pseudogene TRBV3-2) and TRBJ1-2, with a weak D call TRBD1 (6 bases). The V gene's germline CDR1 is LGHDT and CDR2 YNNKEL (reference sequence). The length of the CDR3 is 13 residues. V lost 6 bases and J 4 bases, leaving 12 bases between the germline ends. CDR3 nucleotide sequence: TGTGCCAGCAGTCGACAGGCATCCTATGGCTACACCTTC. It is translated as CASSRQASYGYTF.

The CDR3 here is CASKGHRNTEAFF. Here the CDR3 DNA reads TGTGCCAGCAAGGGACATCGAAACACTGAAGCTTTCTTT. The gene calls are TRBV2 and TRBJ1-1, with a tentative D call TRBD1 (6 bases). This CDR3 is 13 amino acids long. CDR1 SNHLY and CDR2 FYNNEI come from the germline V gene. V was pared by 7 bases and J by 2 bases, with 11 bases between.